Listed here are 19 T cell receptor beta chains from one sample, sequenced in a study of shared clonotypes between healthy human individuals. The method was immunoSEQ multiplex PCR; TCRdb's version includes in-frame clones alone and lacks a portion of them. In the table there are about 1.5 million clones, 98% of which are singletons. The sequenced sample was naive CD4+ T cells sorted from blood. As for subset: CD45RA+ positively selected. Receptors originate from a man aged 30 to 39 in good health.

CDR3 DNA: TGTGCCAGCCAAAGCGGGGCAACCTACAATGAGCAGTTCTTC. As protein: CASQSGATYNEQFF. This sequence joins TRBV28 and TRBJ2-1; 7 bases fit TRBD2. Per the germline V gene, CDR1 is MDHEN and CDR2 is SYDVKM. The CDR3 covers 14 residues. V lost 8 bases and J lost 2; bases outside the gene matches: 6.

This clone appeared a single time. This chain uses TRBV2 with TRBJ2-2; 7 nucleotides agree with TRBD2. Germline CDR1 and CDR2: SNHLY and FYNNEI. The CDR3 loop spans 17 amino acids. Trimming removed 6 bases from V and 3 bases from J; junction bases left unmatched: 13. The DNA for the CDR3 is TGTGCCAGCAGGTTCACCACGGCTAGCGGAGACACCGGGGAGCTGTTTTTT. Residues: CASRFTTASGDTGELFF. Complete variable domain (other parts from reference TRBV2 and TRBJ2-2): EPEVTQTPSHQVTQMGQEVILRCVPISNHLYFYWYRQILGQKVEFLVSFYNNEISEKSEIFDDQFSVERPDGSNFTLKIRSTKLEDSAMYFCASRFTTASGDTGELFFGEGSRLTVL.

The rearrangement uses TRBV28 and TRBJ2-4; D not certain. V lost 1 base, J lost 8 bases, and 9 bases lay in between. In germline, CDR1 is MDHEN, CDR2 SYDVKM. The CDR3 length is 13 residues. The CDR3 spells CASSLLARDIQYF. The CDR3 coding sequence is TGTGCCAGCAGTTTATTGGCTAGAGACATTCAGTACTTC.

The chain is built from TRBV7-2 and TRBJ2-5; TRBD2 matches 11 bases. CDR3 size: 19 residues. In germline, CDR1 is SGHTA, CDR2 FQGNSA. Trimming at V came to 0 bases and at J to 5 bases, leaving 14 bases not matched to a gene. DNA for the CDR3: TGTGCCAGCAGCTTAGCTCCTCAACTAGCGGGAGCAGCGGGGGAGACCCAGTACTTC. It codes for CASSLAPQLAGAAGETQYF.

V usage is TRBV12-5 and J usage is TRBJ2-5; D possibly corresponds to TRBD2 (5 bases). The CDR3 is 13 residues long. V lost 4 bases to trimming and J lost 5 bases, with 11 bases between them. CDR1 and CDR2 (germline): LGHNT, FRNRAP. CDR3 amino acids: CASGSGSRETQYF. Written as DNA, the CDR3 is TGTGCTAGTGGTTCGGGGAGTAGGGAGACCCAGTACTTC.

This chain joins TRBV4-1 and TRBJ2-2; 8 nucleotides align to TRBD1. CDR1 and CDR2 (germline): MGHRA, YSYEKL. This CDR3 comprises 17 residues. J gave up 5 bases and V 2 bases, and 10 bases lay outside the gene matches. CDR3 nucleotides: TGCGCCAGCAGCCAAAGAGGCACGACAGGGGCTACCGGGGAGCTGTTTTTT. Protein sequence: CASSQRGTTGATGELFF.

This clone was picked up one time. This chain connects TRBV20-1 to TRBJ1-2; no definite D call. The CDR3 has 11 amino acids. V was trimmed by 3 bases and J by 8 bases, leaving 10 bases between them. Per the germline V gene, CDR1 is DFQATT and CDR2 is SNEGSKA (reference sequence). Here the CDR3 reads CSARGYRGYTF. In DNA, the CDR3 is TGCAGTGCTAGGGGGTATCGGGGCTACACCTTC.

The chain joins TRBV6-6 to TRBJ2-7; D may be TRBD1 or TRBD2 (5 bases each). The V gene's germline CDR1 is MNHNY and CDR2 SVGAGI (reference sequence). Trimming cost V 2 bases and J 5 bases, with 10 bases left between them. There are 13 residues in the CDR3. Here the CDR3 reads CASSYGDLNEQYF. The CDR3 DNA follows: TGTGCCAGCAGTTACGGGGACCTGAACGAGCAGTACTTC.

The chain joins TRBV30 to TRBJ1-5, with D possibly matching TRBD1 (6 bases). V gave up 2 bases and J gave up 3 bases, with 11 bases separating them. CDR1 is GTSNPN and CDR2 is SVGIG in the germline V gene (reference sequence). The CDR3 is 14 amino acids. The CDR3 sequence is CAWSPDRFNQPQHF. The CDR3 nucleotides read TGTGCCTGGAGTCCGGACAGATTCAATCAGCCCCAGCATTTT.

V and J are TRBV2 and TRBJ1-2; the match to TRBD1 covers 12 bases. Germline V CDR1 and CDR2: SNHLY, FYNNEI. This CDR3 region has 15 residues. V lost 5 bases to trimming and J lost 8 bases; unmatched junction nucleotides: 9. CDR3: CASSRDRGQVVGYTF. The CDR3 nucleotides are TGTGCCAGCAGTCGGGACAGGGGGCAAGTGGTCGGCTACACCTTC. The full variable domain, with the rest looked up from reference TRBV2 and TRBJ1-2, is EPEVTQTPSHQVTQMGQEVILRCVPISNHLYFYWYRQILGQKVEFLVSFYNNEISEKSEIFDDQFSVERPDGSNFTLKIRSTKLEDSAMYFCASSRDRGQVVGYTFGSGTRLTVV.

The chain carries TRBV7-9 and TRBJ2-1; 9 bases are a match to TRBD2. The CDR3 is made up of 15 amino acids. Germline-derived CDR1 and CDR2 are SEHNR and FQNEAQ (reference sequence). After removal of 3 bases from V and 3 bases from J, the junction contained 3 bases not matched to a gene. The CDR3 DNA sequence: TGTGCCAGCAGCTTCCTAGCGGGAATCTACAATGAGCAGTTCTTC. This gives the protein CASSFLAGIYNEQFF.

The chain combines TRBV6-5 with TRBJ2-2, with TRBD2 as a possible D gene (6 bases). The V gene's germline CDR1 is MNHEY and CDR2 SVGAGI. The CDR3 spans 14 residues. V was pared by 7 bases and J by 7 bases, with 16 bases between. The CDR3 region has the DNA TGTGCCAGCATAGGGCGGGAAGCGGTCGGGGAGCTGTTTTTT. Translating gives CASIGREAVGELFF.

This chain joins TRBV19 and TRBJ2-1, with 13 positions matching TRBD2. V was pared by 5 bases and J by 4 bases, with 2 bases of the junction left unmatched. From germline, CDR1 is LNHDA and CDR2 SQIVND (reference sequence). This CDR3 contains 15 residues. The CDR3 DNA sequence: TGTGCCAGTAGTCGGACTAGCGGGAGTTACAATGAGCAGTTCTTC. Amino acids: CASSRTSGSYNEQFF.

This clone has just a few counts. This CDR3 is also generated by other DNA sequences in the sample. The genes are TRBV5-4 and TRBJ2-7, with 10 bases that match TRBD2. The V segment lost 4 bases and the J segment 0 bases; nucleotides outside the gene matches: 1. The CDR3 sequence is 14 residues long. Germline CDR1 SGHNT, CDR2 YYREEE (reference sequence). This CDR3 is CASSPSGSSYEQYF. CDR3 nucleotide sequence: TGTGCCAGCAGCCCTAGCGGGAGCTCCTACGAGCAGTACTTC.

This chain links TRBV28 with TRBJ2-7, with D unresolved. Trimming took off 5 bases at V and 3 bases at J, with 5 bases between the two ends. Germline-derived CDR1 and CDR2 are MDHEN and SYDVKM. The CDR3 sequence is 11 residues long. CDR3 residues: CASSGDYEQYF. CDR3 DNA sequence: TGTGCCAGCAGTGGAGACTACGAGCAGTACTTC. Filled out from reference TRBV28 and TRBJ2-7, the complete variable domain reads DVKVTQSSRYLVKRTGEKVFLECVQDMDHENMFWYRQDPGLGLRLIYFSYDVKMKEKGDIPEGYSVSREKKERFSLILESASTNQTSMYLCASSGDYEQYFGPGTRLTVT.

The V gene is TRBV5-6, the J gene TRBJ2-7, with 9 nucleotides matching TRBD2. CDR1 is SGHDT and CDR2 is YYEEEE in the germline V gene. The trim removed 3 bases at V and 5 bases at J, leaving 9 bases unmatched. There are 15 residues in the CDR3. CDR3 amino acids: CASSSLAGPGDEQYF. Here the CDR3 DNA reads TGTGCCAGCAGCTCCCTAGCGGGACCTGGGGACGAGCAGTACTTC.

The J gene is TRBJ2-2, the V gene TRBV5-4; D unresolved. This CDR3 is 14 amino acids long. V lost 7 bases and J lost 0, with 10 bases in between. Germline CDR1 and CDR2: SGHNT and YYREEE (reference sequence). The CDR3 sequence: CASYHGANTGELFF. CDR3 nucleotides: TGTGCCAGCTACCACGGCGCGAACACCGGGGAGCTGTTTTTT.

This rearrangement joins TRBV27 to TRBJ2-5; 9 bases map to TRBD1. The CDR3 totals 18 residues. Trimming cost V 5 bases and J 1 base; bases outside gene matches: 14. Germline CDR1 reads MNHEY; CDR2 reads SMNVEV (reference sequence). CDR3 sequence: CASSPQGAGFPSQETQYF. The CDR3 DNA sequence: TGTGCCAGCAGTCCACAGGGGGCGGGCTTCCCCTCCCAAGAGACCCAGTACTTC.

Of note for this clone: Other DNA sequences in this specimen translate into the identical CDR3. The chain combines TRBV7-2 with TRBJ2-7; the D is unclear. The V and J ends lost 8 bases and 0 bases respectively, with 11 bases between them. The CDR3 loop spans 13 amino acids. The V gene's germline CDR1 is SGHTA and CDR2 FQGNSA. CDR3 amino acids: CASELTSSYEQYF. CDR3 DNA: TGTGCCAGCGAACTGACCAGCTCCTACGAGCAGTACTTC.